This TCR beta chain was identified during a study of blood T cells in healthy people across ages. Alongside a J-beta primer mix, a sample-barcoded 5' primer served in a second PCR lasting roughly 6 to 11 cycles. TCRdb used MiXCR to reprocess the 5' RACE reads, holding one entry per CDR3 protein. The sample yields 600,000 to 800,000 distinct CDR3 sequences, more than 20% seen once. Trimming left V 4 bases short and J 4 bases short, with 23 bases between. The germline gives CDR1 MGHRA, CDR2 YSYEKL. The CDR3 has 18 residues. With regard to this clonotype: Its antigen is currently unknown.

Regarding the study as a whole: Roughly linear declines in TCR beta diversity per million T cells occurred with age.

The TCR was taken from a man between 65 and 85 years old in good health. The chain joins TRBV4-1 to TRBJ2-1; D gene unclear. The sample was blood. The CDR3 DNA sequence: TGCGCCAGCAGCCTCCAAAGGGTGGTGGATGGGGTTTACAATGAGCAGTTCTTC. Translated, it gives CASSLQRVVDGVYNEQFF.